Listed here are 22 T cell receptor beta chains from one sample, sequenced in a study of T cells in Graves' hyperthyroidism and ophthalmopathy. The source material, RNA transcripts, was used to amplify TCR beta CDR3 regions. In the first-round RT-PCR of the TCR CDR3, the HTBI primer set was used. TCRdb re-called the multiplex PCR reads through MiXCR, storing one row per CDR3 protein. This sample has about 700,000 distinct CDR3 sequences, with 11% to 15% found just once. The sequenced sample consisted of blood. The source of these receptors is a woman under 30 with Graves' hyperthyroidism.

This clonotype has at least ten counts. The chain recombines TRBV28 with TRBJ1-2; D is possibly TRBD1 (5 bases). This CDR3 has 13 residues. With 6 bases removed from V and 4 bases from J, the gap between germline ends came to 12 bases. CDR1 MDHEN and CDR2 SYDVKM come from the germline V gene. As DNA, the CDR3 is TGTGCCAGCAGCTTACAGGAGGGCTATGGCTACACCTTC. Translating gives CASSLQEGYGYTF.

The chain uses TRBV27 and TRBJ1-5; D uncertain. The V end was cut by 6 bases, the J end by 1 base, with 16 bases between. The CDR3 covers 16 residues. In germline, CDR1 is MNHEY, CDR2 SMNVEV (reference sequence). The CDR3 loop reads CASSAVGRWSNQPQHF. The CDR3 coding sequence is TGTGCCAGCAGCGCCGTGGGGAGATGGAGCAATCAGCCCCAGCATTTT.

This clonotype was seen many times. As DNA, the CDR3 is TGCAGTGCTATCGAGGGGGCCGGTAGAAATGAGCAGTTCTTC. Its protein is CSAIEGAGRNEQFF. The chain employs TRBV20-1 and TRBJ2-1; 7 bases are shared with TRBD1. Germline lookup yields CDR1 DFQATT and CDR2 SNEGSKA (reference sequence). CDR3 size: 14 residues. The ends lost 4 bases at V and 7 bases at J; junction bases unmatched: 10.

The V call is TRBV7-9, the J call TRBJ2-7, with 8 bases matching TRBD1. The CDR3 extends over 15 amino acids. With V trimmed by 5 bases and J by 2 bases, 8 bases remained unmatched. Germline V gene lookup returns CDR1 SEHNR and CDR2 FQNEAQ (reference sequence). This CDR3 reads CASSPRTGLAYEQYF. As DNA, the CDR3 is TGTGCCAGCAGCCCCCGGACAGGGTTAGCCTACGAGCAGTACTTC.

This clonotype came up a few times. Written as DNA, the CDR3 is TGTGCCAGCAGTCGTACCCGGACTAGCGGGCGATACGAGCAGTACTTC. Translated: CASSRTRTSGRYEQYF. The chain links TRBV6-1 to TRBJ2-7, with 11 positions matching TRBD2. The junction had 10 bases not matched to a gene; V was cut back by 5 bases and J by 4 bases. CDR1 is MNHNS and CDR2 is SASEGT in the germline V gene. CDR3 length equals 16 residues.

This clonotype was counted many times. This chain joins TRBV28 and TRBJ2-7; D perhaps matches TRBD2 (5 bases). CDR1 and CDR2 (germline): MDHEN, SYDVKM. CDR3 size: 15 residues. Trimming pared 5 bases from V and 0 bases from J, leaving 14 bases between. The CDR3 nucleotides read TGTGCCAGCAGTGACTCAGCGGCAAGCTCCTACGAGCAGTACTTC. Encoded protein: CASSDSAASSYEQYF.

Ten or more counts support this clonotype. This chain joins TRBV6-1 and TRBJ2-7; the D gene is possibly TRBD1 (5 bases). The V end lost 6 bases, the J end lost 7 bases, and 16 bases lay between the germline ends. Germline V CDR1 and CDR2: MNHNS, SASEGT. This CDR3 has 13 amino acids. As DNA, the CDR3 is TGTGCCAGCAGGGGCGACAGAGTCCGAGAGCAGTACTTC. Amino acids: CASRGDRVREQYF.

In regard to this clonotype: Given a much more abundant clone one base away, this may be a read error. The rearrangement uses TRBV20-1 and TRBJ2-7; TRBD2 aligns across 8 bases. V shed 3 bases, J shed 6 bases, and the junction held 10 bases outside the gene matches. Germline lookup yields CDR1 DFQATT and CDR2 SNEGSKA (reference sequence). The CDR3 extends over 14 amino acids. The CDR3 nucleotides read TGCAGTGCTAGTTTTAGCGGGGCCAGCTGCGAGCAGTACTTC. Protein product: CSASFSGASCEQYF.

This clonotype was counted ten times or more. The chain couples TRBV10-2 to TRBJ1-1, with TRBD1 as a possible D gene (5 bases). This CDR3 has 14 residues. The V and J ends lost 4 bases and 0 bases respectively, with 9 bases between them. CDR1 WSHSY and CDR2 SAAADI come from the germline V gene. The CDR3 reads CASSVGAVNTEAFF. CDR3 DNA: TGCGCCAGCAGTGTAGGGGCAGTGAACACTGAAGCTTTCTTT.

This chain uses TRBV2 with TRBJ1-5, with TRBD1 identical over 8 bases. V shed 6 bases, J shed 7 bases, and the junction held 11 bases outside the gene matches. This CDR3 has 15 residues. From germline, CDR1 is SNHLY and CDR2 FYNNEI. As DNA, the CDR3 is TGTGCCAGCAGCGGCGTTACAGGGGGGGGGCAGCCCCAGCATTTT. It specifies CASSGVTGGGQPQHF.

This sequence joins TRBV6-1 and TRBJ2-7, with a tentative D call TRBD1 (6 bases). The ends were cut back, 6 bases at V and 6 bases at J, with 15 bases in the middle. This CDR3 has 13 amino acids. CDR1 is MNHNS, CDR2 SASEGT, per germline. The CDR3 DNA follows: TGTGCCAGCAGGCAGGGTCTAGGGGGCGAGCAGTACTTC. This codes for CASRQGLGGEQYF.

J is TRBJ2-4 and V is TRBV5-6; D may be TRBD1 (5 bases). V was cut by 1 base and J by 0 bases, with 11 bases left in between. Germline assignment: CDR1 SGHDT and CDR2 YYEEEE. There are 16 residues in the CDR3. CDR3 sequence (DNA): TGTGCCAGCAGCTTGCAGGGCCCATTAGCCAAAAACATTCAGTACTTC. The encoded protein is CASSLQGPLAKNIQYF.

This clonotype was seen a few times. The gene calls are TRBV3-1 and TRBJ2-2; D is unresolved. In germline, CDR1 is LGHDT, CDR2 YNNKEL (reference sequence). This CDR3 comprises 14 residues. The V end lost 4 bases, the J end lost 1 base, and 7 bases lay between the germline ends. CDR3 nucleotides: TGTGCCAGCAGCCCCTACGAGAACACCGGGGAGCTGTTTTTT. This translates into CASSPYENTGELFF.

This chain joins TRBV4-3 and TRBJ1-6; D is unresolved. V dropped 2 bases and J dropped 4 bases, with 15 bases sitting between them. The CDR3 runs to 17 residues. Germline values: CDR1 LGHNA, CDR2 YSLEER. The CDR3: CASSQFEDGSYNSPLHF. DNA for the CDR3: TGCGCCAGCAGCCAATTTGAAGATGGCTCATATAATTCACCCCTCCACTTT.

The chain links TRBV2 to TRBJ2-6; D remains unclear. The germline V gene encodes CDR1 SNHLY and CDR2 FYNNEI. The CDR3 length is 14 residues. V was shortened by 7 bases and J by 4 bases, with 11 bases between the two germline ends. The DNA of the CDR3 is TGTGCCAGCACCCCCCGAGTGGGGGCCAACGTCCTGACTTTC. Its protein product is CASTPRVGANVLTF.

V and J are TRBV11-2 and TRBJ1-1; D gene ambiguous. Trimming took 2 bases from V and 1 from J, leaving 8 bases between them. The CDR3 covers 14 residues. Per germline, CDR1 SGHAT and CDR2 FQNNGV. The CDR3 protein is CASSLRPENTEAFF. The CDR3 coding sequence is TGTGCCAGCAGCTTAAGACCGGAGAACACTGAAGCTTTCTTT.

At least ten counts were recorded for this clonotype. This chain links TRBV6-2 or TRBV6-3 with TRBJ2-1; tentatively, D is TRBD1 or TRBD2 (6 bases each). Germline CDR1 MNHEY, CDR2 SVGEGT. V was shortened by 7 bases and J by 0 bases, with 22 bases between the two germline ends. The CDR3 has 18 amino acids. CDR3 sequence (DNA): TGTGCCAGCACCGAAAACCGGGGGCTCACCATCTCCTACAATGAGCAGTTCTTC. It encodes CASTENRGLTISYNEQFF.

J is TRBJ1-1 and V is TRBV20-1, with a possible D match to TRBD1 (5 bases). Germline CDR1 is DFQATT and CDR2 is SNEGSKA (reference sequence). The CDR3 runs to 13 residues. CDR3 nucleotide sequence: TGCAGCCCCCCGACAGTGGGTAGCACTGAAGCTTTCTTT. It specifies CSPPTVGSTEAFF.

Many counts were recorded for this clonotype. This rearrangement joins TRBV7-9 to TRBJ2-5; 7 nucleotides match TRBD1. Per germline, CDR1 SEHNR and CDR2 FQNEAQ (reference sequence). The CDR3 has 17 amino acids. The junction had 13 bases not matched to a gene; V was cut back by 5 bases and J by 1 base. The CDR3 nucleotides read TGTGCCAGCAGCGGCAAGTACGGTGCAGGGGGCCAAGAGACCCAGTACTTC. Its protein product is CASSGKYGAGGQETQYF.

The table lists this clonotype with many counts. The chain combines TRBV28 with TRBJ2-7; tentatively, D is TRBD2 (6 bases). Germline lookup yields CDR1 MDHEN and CDR2 SYDVKM. The CDR3 runs to 15 residues. V lost 6 bases to trimming and J lost 1 base, with 16 bases between them. For the CDR3, the DNA is TGTGCCAGCAGCCCCCTGTACGGGAGATCCTACGAGCAGTACTTC. Amino acid sequence: CASSPLYGRSYEQYF.

This clonotype has at least ten counts. The chain uses TRBV7-9 and TRBJ2-5; D is perhaps TRBD1 (5 bases). Germline CDR1 reads SEHNR; CDR2 reads FQNEAQ (reference sequence). The CDR3 is 13 residues long. With 7 bases removed from V and 1 base from J, the gap between germline ends came to 10 bases. The DNA of the CDR3 is TGTGCCAGCACCGACAGTTTCCAAGAGACCCAGTACTTC. It yields the protein CASTDSFQETQYF.

This rearrangement joins TRBV27 to TRBJ2-1; D remains ambiguous. Trimming removed 3 bases at V and 10 bases at J, with 1 base between. The CDR3 spans 9 residues. Germline CDR1 is MNHEY and CDR2 is SMNVEV (reference sequence). Written as DNA, the CDR3 is TGTGCCAGCAGTTTCGAGCAGTTCTTC. Translated, it gives CASSFEQFF.